The clone carrying this T cell receptor beta chain has a count of ten or more. Its specificity is not known. Multiplex PCR in two rounds served to amplify TCR beta CDR3 from genomic DNA. Specific primers for each TRBV and TRBJ gene were what first-round PCR used. The second round, a PCR step, used universal primers. TCRdb recomputed calls from the multiplex PCR reads with MiXCR, one row per CDR3 protein. There are more than 30,000 distinct CDR3 sequences in the sample; roughly two fifths occur only once, and 15% lies in the top ten. The sample comes from a study of prognosis after radiotherapy for stage I lung cancer. Study in general: Medical inoperability was the status assigned to all non-small cell lung cancer patients.

Trimming removed 2 bases from V and 4 bases from J; junction bases left unmatched: 6. Germline V gene data show CDR1 as SGHKS and CDR2 as YYEKEE (reference sequence). This CDR3 is built from 15 residues. Study results and caveats: Reduced Shannon entropy following stereotactic body radiation therapy was recorded in patients who developed distant metastases. After stereotactic body radiation therapy, median unique TCR clones were about 7,000, down from some 10,000.

The sample consisted of PBMCs, taken before or after stereotactic body radiation therapy (not recorded which). This receptor was taken from a donor over 45 with non-small cell lung cancer. The chain uses TRBV5-5 and TRBJ2-3; 8 nucleotides align to TRBD1. The CDR3 bases are TGTGCCAGCAGCTTTAGACAGGGGACGGCAGATACGCAGTATTTT. Its protein product is CASSFRQGTADTQYF.